These 13 T cell receptor beta chains were all obtained from the same sample, sequenced in a study of cytomegalovirus exposure and HLA in healthy donors. Clones were read by immunoSEQ multiplex PCR, and TCRdb kept only the in-frame ones, dropping some. The data hold about 82,000 clones, with just under 95% observed a single time. Sequences were obtained from PBMCs. These receptors were obtained from a man younger than 30 in good health and CMV-seronegative.

The chain joins TRBV6-5 to TRBJ2-2, with unresolved D. V gave up 0 bases and J gave up 7 bases, with 6 bases separating them. The CDR3 runs 13 residues. Germline V gene data show CDR1 as MNHEY and CDR2 as SVGAGI. In DNA, the CDR3 is TGTGCCAGCAGTTACTCGGGCGTCGGGGAGCTGTTTTTT. Amino acid sequence: CASSYSGVGELFF.

The chain has TRBV4-1 and TRBJ2-1; D may be TRBD1 (6 bases). The CDR3 covers 17 residues. Trimming removed 1 base at V and 1 base at J, with 14 bases between. Germline V gene sequence: CDR1 MGHRA, CDR2 YSYEKL. CDR3 coding DNA: TGCGCCAGCAGCCAAGTCCTCACAGGGAAATCCTACAATGAGCAGTTCTTC. It yields the protein CASSQVLTGKSYNEQFF.

DNA of the CDR3: TGCGCCAGCAGCTTTCCTAGCGGGGACGCAGATACGCAGTATTTT. Protein product: CASSFPSGDADTQYF. This chain links TRBV5-1 with TRBJ2-3, with 9 bases aligning to TRBD2. After removal of 2 bases from V and 4 bases from J, the junction contained 5 bases not matched to a gene. Germline V lookup: CDR1 SGHRS, CDR2 YFSETQ. The CDR3 extends over 15 amino acids. The whole variable domain, filled in from reference TRBV5-1 and TRBJ2-3, reads KAGVTQTPRYLIKTRGQQVTLSCSPISGHRSVSWYQQTPGQGLQFLFEYFSETQRNKGNFPGRFSGRQFSNSRSEMNVSTLELGDSALYLCASSFPSGDADTQYFGPGTRLTVL.

This chain connects TRBV10-3 to TRBJ2-5, with 10 bases matching TRBD1. The junction had 10 bases not matched to a gene; V was cut back by 5 bases and J by 1 base. CDR1 ENHRY and CDR2 SYGVKD come from the germline V gene. This CDR3 is built from 17 residues. CDR3 amino acids: CAISQGQGRLAQETQYF. The CDR3 DNA follows: TGTGCCATCAGTCAGGGACAGGGGAGATTAGCCCAAGAGACCCAGTACTTC.

The gene calls are TRBV28 and TRBJ2-3, with a weak D call TRBD1 (5 bases). The V gene lost 5 bases and the J gene lost 3 bases, with 6 bases spanning the gap. The germline V gene has CDR1 MDHEN and CDR2 SYDVKM. The CDR3 runs 12 residues. Here the CDR3 reads CASSRQTDTQYF. CDR3 DNA sequence: TGTGCCAGCAGTCGACAGACAGATACGCAGTATTTT. The full variable domain, its missing parts supplied by reference TRBV28 and TRBJ2-3, is DVKVTQSSRYLVKRTGEKVFLECVQDMDHENMFWYRQDPGLGLRLIYFSYDVKMKEKGDIPEGYSVSREKKERFSLILESASTNQTSMYLCASSRQTDTQYFGPGTRLTVL.

The chain links TRBV6-1 to TRBJ2-1; 10 bases match TRBD2. CDR1 MNHNS and CDR2 SASEGT come from the germline V gene. The CDR3 consists of 15 residues. V lost 0 bases and J lost 4; bases outside the gene matches: 0. CDR3 sequence reads: CASSEASGGYNEQFF. The CDR3 DNA sequence: TGTGCCAGCAGTGAAGCTAGCGGGGGGTACAATGAGCAGTTCTTC.

The genes are TRBV6-5 and TRBJ1-1; D is unclear. V gave up 2 bases and J gave up 8 bases, with 15 bases separating them. The CDR3 has 14 amino acids. Germline V gene data show CDR1 as MNHEY and CDR2 as SVGAGI. The CDR3 sequence is CASSYREGKGEAFF. The CDR3 nucleotides are TGTGCCAGCAGTTACCGGGAGGGTAAAGGCGAAGCTTTCTTT.

The rearrangement links TRBV4-2 to TRBJ1-1; 7 nucleotides align to TRBD1. The CDR3 runs to 15 residues. Germline CDR1 reads LGHNA; CDR2 reads YNFKEQ. V was pared by 1 base and J by 11 bases, with 13 bases of the junction left unmatched. The CDR3 sequence is CASSQGDRARVKAFF. CDR3 DNA: TGTGCCAGCAGCCAAGGAGACAGGGCCAGGGTGAAGGCTTTCTTT.

This chain links TRBV5-4 with TRBJ2-1; TRBD2 matches at 8 bases. In germline, CDR1 is SGHNT, CDR2 YYREEE (reference sequence). The V gene end was trimmed by 2 bases and the J gene end by 4 bases; junction bases not matched to a gene: 8. This CDR3 comprises 16 residues. CDR3 loop: CASSFNQAGGYNEQFF. The CDR3 DNA reads as TGTGCCAGCAGCTTCAATCAGGCGGGGGGATACAATGAGCAGTTCTTC.

This rearrangement joins TRBV30 to TRBJ1-5; perhaps TRBD1 as D (6 bases). Per the germline V gene, CDR1 is GTSNPN and CDR2 is SVGIG (reference sequence). Trimming took 2 bases from V and 0 from J, leaving 8 bases between them. This CDR3 is 14 amino acids long. CDR3 coding DNA: TGTGCCTGGAGTCAGGGGTATAGCAATCAGCCCCAGCATTTT. Protein sequence: CAWSQGYSNQPQHF.

This CDR3 is CASSPVIPSSTNEKLFF. Written as DNA, the CDR3 is TGTGCCAGCAGCCCTGTTATCCCCTCTTCAACTAATGAAAAACTGTTTTTT. V and J are TRBV7-2 and TRBJ1-4; D remains unclear. Germline CDR1 SGHTA, CDR2 FQGNSA. V lost 5 bases and J 0 bases, leaving 16 bases between the germline ends. The CDR3 covers 17 residues.

The gene calls are TRBV7-9 and TRBJ2-3, with 9 bases identical to TRBD2. Per the germline V gene, CDR1 is SEHNR and CDR2 is FQNEAQ (reference sequence). The CDR3 contains 15 residues. V lost 1 base to trimming and J lost 4 bases; unmatched junction nucleotides: 3. The CDR3 DNA is TGTGCCAGCAGCTTAGGGGGACTAGCCTCAGATACGCAGTATTTT. Amino acid sequence: CASSLGGLASDTQYF.

The chain uses TRBV5-1 and TRBJ1-1; tentatively, D is TRBD1 (5 bases). The germline V gene has CDR1 SGHRS and CDR2 YFSETQ. Trimming took off 2 bases at V and 1 base at J, with 9 bases between the two ends. The CDR3 totals 14 residues. CDR3 region: CASSFSRGNTEAFF. The CDR3 DNA follows: TGCGCCAGCAGCTTTTCTAGGGGGAACACTGAAGCTTTCTTT.